Listed below are T cell receptor beta chains from one sample, sequenced in a study of blood T cell repertoires in COVID-19. Produced via immunoSEQ multiplex PCR; TCRdb's table is partial and in-frame only. The profile shows under 150,000 clones, 80% to 90% of them singletons. The source material was peripheral blood. The receptor source for this set is a man older than 75 with active or convalescent COVID-19. The CDR3 runs from the conserved cysteine through the conserved F or W. D genes are given only for firm matches. Clone sizes are given selectively: once, few, many, or a class where the clone is expanded.

- | - | TRBJ1-1 | TRBV2 | CASRAGRMNTEAFF | TGTGCCAGCAGAGCGGGACGGATGAACACTGAAGCTTTCTTT
- | TRBD1 | TRBJ1-1 | TRBV5-1 | CASSGQDTGNTEAFF | TGCGCCAGCAGCGGACAGGACACGGGGAACACTGAAGCTTTCTTT
- | - | TRBJ1-2 | TRBV5-5 | CASSLVTQGIYGYTF | TGTGCCAGCAGCTTGGTCACGCAGGGAATATATGGCTACACCTTC
- | TRBD2 | TRBJ2-1 | TRBV28 | CASSFPTAGGSNEQFF | TGTGCCAGCAGTTTCCCCACCGCGGGGGGGTCCAATGAGCAGTTCTTC
- | TRBD2 | TRBJ2-6 | TRBV19 | CASRNSGRGLSGANVLTF | TGTGCCAGTCGAAATTCCGGGAGGGGCTTATCTGGGGCCAACGTCCTGACTTTC
- | - | TRBJ1-2 | TRBV29-1 | CSVDRAGDYGYTF | TGCAGCGTTGATCGGGCAGGGGACTATGGCTACACCTTC
once | - | TRBJ1-1 | TRBV12-3/TRBV12-4 | CASSLQGNTEAFF | TGTGCCAGCAGCTTACAGGGGAACACTGAAGCTTTCTTT
- | - | TRBJ2-5 | TRBV3-1/TRBV3-2 | CASRLRGRETQYF | TGTGCCAGCAGGCTTCGAGGGAGAGAGACCCAGTACTTC
- | TRBD2 | TRBJ2-3 | TRBV14 | CASSLLTSGASTDTQYF | TGTGCCAGCAGCCTCTTGACTAGCGGGGCCTCAACAGATACGCAGTATTTT
- | - | TRBJ1-1 | TRBV7-2 | CASSTLSETEAFF | TGTGCCAGCAGTACTCTTTCGGAGACTGAAGCTTTCTTT
- | - | TRBJ1-2 | TRBV6-5 | CASADPGSYGYTF | TGTGCCAGCGCGGACCCGGGGAGTTATGGCTACACCTTC
- | - | TRBJ1-2 | TRBV6-5 | CATRGEGIGYGYTF | TGTGCCACGAGAGGGGAGGGGATCGGCTATGGCTACACCTTC
- | - | TRBJ1-2 | TRBV29-1 | CSVEDRGRGPSSGYTF | TGCAGCGTTGAAGATCGAGGTCGCGGGCCCTCAAGTGGCTACACCTTC
- | - | TRBJ2-7 | TRBV2 | CATGPPGSYEQYF | TGTGCCACTGGGCCTCCTGGGTCCTACGAGCAGTACTTC
few | TRBD1 | TRBJ2-7 | TRBV9 | CASSPRGQGSYEQYF | TGTGCCAGCAGCCCCCGCGGACAGGGGTCCTACGAGCAGTACTTC
- | - | TRBJ1-1 | TRBV7-8 | CASSRQMNTEAFF | TGTGCCAGCAGTCGACAAATGAACACTGAAGCTTTCTTT
- | TRBD2 | TRBJ2-6 | TRBV19 | CASKFLYSGGGSGANVLTF | TGTGCCAGTAAATTCCTCTATAGCGGGGGGGGCTCTGGGGCCAACGTCCTGACTTTC
- | - | TRBJ2-7 | TRBV5-4 | CASSLGGDSYEQYF | TGTGCCAGCAGCTTGGGCGGGGATTCCTACGAGCAGTACTTC
few | - | TRBJ1-5 | TRBV19 | CASSIPQGTQHF | TGTGCCAGTAGTATCCCCCAGGGGACCCAGCATTTT
- | - | TRBJ1-1 | TRBV29-1 | CSVVRGGNTEAFF | TGCAGCGTCGTAAGAGGCGGGAACACTGAAGCTTTCTTT
- | - | TRBJ2-5 | TRBV3-1/TRBV3-2 | CASTDQGRGAETQYF | TGTGCCAGCACCGACCAGGGGCGAGGGGCGGAGACCCAGTACTTC
- | - | TRBJ1-4 | TRBV7-9 | CASSPSGLIEKLFF | TGTGCCAGCAGCCCTTCAGGGTTGATTGAAAAACTGTTTTTT
- | - | TRBJ2-3 | TRBV7-2 | CASSYRESGGTQYF | TGTGCCAGCAGCTACCGAGAATCCGGGGGTACGCAGTATTTT
few | TRBD1 | TRBJ2-1 | TRBV5-1 | CASSPGQGFWSFDEQFF | TGCGCCAGCAGCCCAGGACAGGGTTTCTGGTCTTTCGATGAGCAGTTCTTC
- | TRBD2 | TRBJ2-1 | TRBV4-1 | CASSPGRANEQFF | TGCGCCAGCAGCCCCGGGAGGGCAAATGAGCAGTTCTTC
- | TRBD1 | TRBJ2-7 | TRBV7-2 | CASSTRQGSEQYF | TGTGCCAGCAGCACGCGACAGGGGTCCGAGCAGTACTTC
- | - | TRBJ1-4 | TRBV3-1/TRBV3-2 | CASSPRTVGSEKLFF | TGTGCCAGCAGCCCTAGGACAGTCGGTAGTGAAAAACTGTTTTTT
- | TRBD1 | TRBJ1-2 | TRBV19 | CASSIGGTGRHYGYTF | TGTGCCAGTAGTATCGGGGGGACAGGGAGGCACTATGGCTACACCTTC
- | TRBD2 | TRBJ2-3 | TRBV9 | CASSTAGLAGELQYF | TGTGCCAGCAGCACCGCGGGACTAGCGGGGGAGCTGCAGTATTTT
- | TRBD1 | TRBJ2-7 | TRBV25-1 | CATGTVGEQYF | TGTGCCACCGGGACAGTCGGGGAGCAGTACTTC
- | TRBD1 | TRBJ1-4 | TRBV19 | CASSVLQGAPNEKLFF | TGTGCCAGTAGTGTGCTCCAGGGGGCACCTAATGAAAAACTGTTTTTT
- | - | TRBJ2-3 | TRBV7-3 | CASSSQAAGMDTQYF | TGTGCCAGCAGCTCCCAAGCGGCCGGTATGGATACGCAGTATTTT
- | - | TRBJ1-6 | TRBV19 | CASRDGGRTNSPLHF | TGTGCCAGTAGGGACGGGGGACGGACGAATTCACCCCTCCACTTT
- | TRBD1 | TRBJ1-2 | TRBV19 | CASSMPGQGDYGYTF | TGTGCCAGTAGTATGCCGGGACAGGGGGACTATGGCTACACCTTC
- | - | TRBJ2-5 | TRBV7-3 | CASSLTAQETQYF | TGTGCCAGCAGCTTAACGGCCCAAGAGACCCAGTACTTC
- | - | TRBJ2-1 | TRBV11-2 | CASSFTGYNEQFF | TGTGCCAGCAGCTTTACAGGGTACAATGAGCAGTTCTTC
- | TRBD1 | TRBJ2-7 | TRBV3-1/TRBV3-2 | CASRTTGGKPWEQYF | TGTGCCAGCAGGACGACAGGGGGCAAACCGTGGGAGCAGTACTTC
- | - | TRBJ1-1 | TRBV19 | CASSRAGVVTEAFF | TGTGCCAGTAGTAGAGCAGGGGTCGTCACTGAAGCTTTCTTT